This entry lists 29 T cell receptor beta chains sequenced from one sample in a study of cytomegalovirus exposure and HLA in healthy donors. Vbeta (60) and Jbeta (13) primers were used in the PCR. The table came from immunoSEQ multiplex PCR; TCRdb's copy has only in-frame clones and leaves some out. The table records about 130,000 clones, more than 65% of them present only once. The sequenced sample was PBMCs. All receptors come from a woman between 40 and 55 years old in good health and CMV-seropositive.

This clone has a single count. The chain couples TRBV19 to TRBJ2-2; 8 bases match TRBD2. This CDR3 region has 15 residues. Germline loops: CDR1 LNHDA, CDR2 SQIVND (reference sequence). V was clipped by 8 bases and J by 6 bases; unmatched bases: 11. CDR3 nucleotides: TGTGCCAGTCGCACCGGGACTAGAGTCGCCGGGGAGCTGTTTTTT. It yields the protein CASRTGTRVAGELFF.

The genes are TRBV6-5 and TRBJ1-1, with D perhaps matching TRBD1 (5 bases). Trimming removed 1 base at V and 1 base at J, with 7 bases between. Per germline, CDR1 MNHEY and CDR2 SVGAGI. The CDR3 has 14 residues. Here the CDR3 DNA reads TGTGCCAGCAGTTACTGGGGGGAGAACACTGAAGCTTTCTTT. Encoded protein: CASSYWGENTEAFF.

The chain couples TRBV2 to TRBJ2-5; the match to TRBD1 covers 10 bases. The germline V gene has CDR1 SNHLY and CDR2 FYNNEI. This CDR3 has 14 amino acids. With V trimmed by 7 bases and J by 4 bases, 6 bases remained unmatched. CDR3 nucleotides: TGTGCCAGCAAGAGACAGGGGGCTTCAGAGACCCAGTACTTC. This encodes CASKRQGASETQYF.

The genes are TRBV5-1 and TRBJ2-3, with TRBD2 matching over 8 bases. Looked up from germline, CDR1 is SGHRS and CDR2 is YFSETQ. Trimming removed 0 bases from V and 1 base from J; junction bases left unmatched: 7. This CDR3 region has 17 residues. CDR3 region: CASSLVPAGVRTDTQYF. Written as DNA, the CDR3 is TGCGCCAGCAGCTTGGTTCCAGCGGGAGTCCGCACAGATACGCAGTATTTT.

CDR3 region: CASSLAGGYGYTF. The CDR3 bases are TGCGCCAGCAGCTTGGCCGGGGGCTATGGCTACACCTTC. The rearrangement uses TRBV5-1 and TRBJ1-2; D possibly corresponds to TRBD1 (5 bases). Per germline, CDR1 SGHRS and CDR2 YFSETQ. Trimming took 0 bases from V and 4 from J, leaving 7 bases between them. This CDR3 spans 13 amino acids.

Here the CDR3 reads CACPGSPYEQYF. The CDR3 DNA follows: TGTGCCTGCCCAGGCAGCCCCTACGAGCAGTACTTC. This chain joins TRBV30 and TRBJ2-7, with D hard to call. Trimming shortened V by 6 bases and J by 2 bases, and 11 bases separated the two germline ends. The germline CDR1 and CDR2 sequences are GTSNPN and SVGIG (reference sequence). The CDR3 loop spans 12 amino acids. The full variable domain, with the rest looked up from reference TRBV30 and TRBJ2-7, is SQTIHQWPATLVQPVGSPLSLECTVEGTSNPNLYWYRQAAGRGLQLLFYSVGIGQISSEVPQNLSASRPQDRQFILSSKKLLLSDSGFYLCACPGSPYEQYFGPGTRLTVT.

This chain connects TRBV6-5 to TRBJ2-5; D is uncertain. Per the germline V gene, CDR1 is MNHEY and CDR2 is SVGAGI. The ends were cut back, 4 bases at V and 0 bases at J, with 12 bases in the middle. This CDR3 region has 15 residues. CDR3 DNA sequence: TGTGCCAGCAGTTCCTCGCCTAACCACCAAGAGACCCAGTACTTC. This gives the protein CASSSSPNHQETQYF.

In this sample, this clone turned up a few times. This sequence joins TRBV6-1 and TRBJ1-5; D call uncertain. CDR1 is MNHNS and CDR2 is SASEGT in the germline V gene. The length of the CDR3 is 13 residues. The V gene lost 3 bases and the J gene lost 6 bases, with 9 bases spanning the gap. DNA for the CDR3: TGTGCCAGCAGTGAGGCAGGAACTCAGCCCCAGCATTTT. Translated, it gives CASSEAGTQPQHF.

The chain's CDR3 is CASSLGQGEQETQYF. DNA for the CDR3: TGTGCCAGCAGCTTAGGACAGGGAGAACAGGAGACCCAGTACTTC. This chain links TRBV7-9 with TRBJ2-5, with 7 bases that match TRBD1. The CDR3 is 15 residues long. Germline V gives CDR1 SEHNR, CDR2 FQNEAQ (reference sequence). V shed 1 base and J 5 bases; nucleotides not matched to a gene: 7.

This clone has only one observation. CDR3 loop: CASSLIRGNEQYF. CDR3 bases: TGTGCCAGTAGTCTAATCAGGGGAAACGAGCAGTACTTC. J is TRBJ2-7 and V is TRBV19; TRBD1 might be the D (6 bases). This CDR3 spans 13 amino acids. The ends were cut back, 5 bases at V and 5 bases at J, with 13 bases in the middle. CDR1 is LNHDA, CDR2 SQIVND, per germline (reference sequence).

This chain joins TRBV28 and TRBJ2-7; D may be TRBD2 (5 bases). Trimming took 2 bases from V and 2 from J, leaving 7 bases between them. Germline V gene sequence: CDR1 MDHEN, CDR2 SYDVKM. There are 13 residues in the CDR3. CDR3 coding DNA: TGTGCCAGCAGTTTAAGGAGGACCTACGAGCAGTACTTC. It translates to CASSLRRTYEQYF.

The J gene is TRBJ2-7, the V gene TRBV21-1; the table's D call TRBD1 went unverified against the DNA. TRBV21-1 is a pseudogene locus. The CDR3 extends over 14 amino acids. CDR3 DNA sequence: TGTGCCAGCAGCGCCAGGGACAGAACCTACGAGCAGTACTTC. Its translation is CASSARDRTYEQYF.

This clone was recorded only once. V usage is TRBV5-1 and J usage is TRBJ1-6; the D gene is possibly TRBD1 (6 bases). In germline, CDR1 is SGHRS, CDR2 YFSETQ. The CDR3 consists of 14 residues. With 4 bases removed from V and 7 bases from J, the gap between germline ends came to 12 bases. The DNA of the CDR3 is TGCGCCAGCAGCCCTGGACAGACGAATTCACCCCTCCACTTT. This encodes CASSPGQTNSPLHF. Variable domain in full (rest from reference TRBV5-1 and TRBJ1-6): KAGVTQTPRYLIKTRGQQVTLSCSPISGHRSVSWYQQTPGQGLQFLFEYFSETQRNKGNFPGRFSGRQFSNSRSEMNVSTLELGDSALYLCASSPGQTNSPLHFGNGTRLTVT.

This chain connects TRBV27 to TRBJ2-7; 7 bases are a match to TRBD1. The CDR3 totals 14 residues. With V trimmed by 3 bases and J by 3 bases, 5 bases remained unmatched. Germline V CDR1 and CDR2: MNHEY, SMNVEV (reference sequence). The CDR3 loop reads CASSFQGQSYEQYF. The CDR3 coding sequence is TGTGCCAGCAGTTTTCAGGGACAGAGCTACGAGCAGTACTTC.

CDR3 sequence reads: CASTETGKRYEQYF. In DNA form, the CDR3 reads TGTGCCAGCACCGAGACAGGGAAGCGCTACGAGCAGTACTTC. The chain has TRBV28 and TRBJ2-7, with 7 nucleotides matching TRBD1. The CDR3 runs to 14 residues. The junction had 9 bases not matched to a gene; V was cut back by 7 bases and J by 3 bases. Germline V gives CDR1 MDHEN, CDR2 SYDVKM.

This chain uses TRBV23-1 with TRBJ2-1; the D gene is possibly TRBD1 (6 bases). TRBV23-1 counts as an open reading frame of uncertain function. CDR3 length: 17 residues. The germline V and J ends were trimmed by 2 bases and 3 bases, with 17 bases remaining between them. CDR3 loop: CASSQPFRGLGYNEQFF. CDR3 in DNA: TGCGCCAGCAGTCAACCATTCAGGGGTTTGGGCTACAATGAGCAGTTCTTC.

This clone was seen a single time. The chain links TRBV7-2 to TRBJ2-2, with TRBD1 identical over 7 bases. Germline CDR1 reads SGHTA; CDR2 reads FQGNSA. There are 14 residues in the CDR3. V lost 5 bases and J lost 6; bases outside the gene matches: 6. The CDR3 reads CASSLLQGSGELFF. CDR3 DNA: TGTGCCAGCAGCCTTCTACAGGGGTCCGGGGAGCTGTTTTTT.

This clone was recorded once. The rearrangement joins TRBV7-3 to TRBJ2-3, with a possible D match to TRBD2 (6 bases). The V end was cut by 0 bases, the J end by 4 bases, with 11 bases between. The CDR3 has 15 amino acids. From germline, CDR1 is SGHTA and CDR2 FQGTGA. In DNA, the CDR3 is TGTGCCAGCAGCTTAACCGGGAGCATCTCAGATACGCAGTATTTT. Protein: CASSLTGSISDTQYF.

The chain has TRBV6-1 and TRBJ1-3, with a weak D call TRBD1 (5 bases). The CDR3 covers 15 residues. The germline gives CDR1 MNHNS, CDR2 SASEGT. The ends were cut back, 7 bases at V and 0 bases at J, with 13 bases in the middle. In nucleotides, the CDR3 is TGTGCCAGCACATTGACAGCCGCCTCTGGAAACACCATATATTTT. This codes for CASTLTAASGNTIYF.

This chain links TRBV25-1 with TRBJ1-2, with D possibly TRBD1 on 5 matching bases. The germline V and J ends were trimmed by 3 bases and 3 bases, with 8 bases remaining between them. Germline V gives CDR1 MGHDK, CDR2 SYGVNS. The CDR3 spans 13 residues. CDR3: CASSEGLHYGYTF. The CDR3 DNA follows: TGTGCCAGCAGTGAGGGACTACACTATGGCTACACCTTC.

This rearrangement joins TRBV4-1 to TRBJ1-5; 8 nucleotides align to TRBD1. The length of the CDR3 is 15 residues. The V gene's germline CDR1 is MGHRA and CDR2 YSYEKL. V shed 3 bases, J shed 3 bases, and the junction held 4 bases outside the gene matches. Here the CDR3 DNA reads TGCGCCAGCAGCCAGAACAGGGGGGTCAATCAGCCCCAGCATTTT. Translating gives CASSQNRGVNQPQHF.

The chain recombines TRBV7-3 with TRBJ2-5; the match to TRBD2 covers 9 bases. CDR3 size: 14 residues. Per germline, CDR1 SGHTA and CDR2 FQGTGA. J was trimmed by 1 base and V by 4 bases; bases with no gene match: 1. CDR3 amino acids: CASSSSGVQETQYF. CDR3 bases: TGTGCCAGCAGCTCTAGCGGGGTCCAAGAGACCCAGTACTTC.

The CDR3 DNA reads as TGCAGCGTCCCACACTCCTACGAGCAGTACTTC. It yields the protein CSVPHSYEQYF. The V and J genes are TRBV29-1 and TRBJ2-7; unclear D gene. The CDR3 contains 11 residues. Germline V gene lookup returns CDR1 SQVTM and CDR2 ANQGSEA. Trimming cost V 6 bases and J 0 bases, with 6 bases left between them.

The rearrangement uses TRBV4-1 and TRBJ1-1; no clear D gene. From germline, CDR1 is MGHRA and CDR2 YSYEKL. V lost 3 bases to trimming and J lost 2 bases, with 13 bases between them. The CDR3 has 15 residues. The CDR3 DNA follows: TGCGCCAGCAGCCAGGGCATTGGTTCTAACACTGAAGCTTTCTTT. Translated: CASSQGIGSNTEAFF.

This chain uses TRBV11-2 with TRBJ1-3; 10 nucleotides agree with TRBD1. Trimming removed 7 bases from V and 9 bases from J; junction bases left unmatched: 15. Germline V gene lookup returns CDR1 SGHAT and CDR2 FQNNGV. The CDR3 is 16 residues long. This chain's CDR3 is CASTRAGTGDVGTIYF. The CDR3 DNA reads TGTGCCAGCACCAGGGCCGGGACAGGGGATGTTGGCACCATATATTTT. Together with reference TRBV11-2 and TRBJ1-3, the CDR3 gives the full variable domain: EAGVAQSPRYKIIEKRQSVAFWCNPISGHATLYWYQQILGQGPKLLIQFQNNGVVDDSQLPKDRFSAERLKGVDSTLKIQPAKLEDSAVYLCASTRAGTGDVGTIYFGEGSWLTVV.

The chain recombines TRBV7-8 with TRBJ2-1; D gene uncertain. Germline V gene data show CDR1 as SGHVS and CDR2 as FQNEAQ. This CDR3 region has 15 residues. Trimming took 2 bases from V and 7 from J, leaving 15 bases between them. CDR3 region: CASSLLYFPSNEQFF. CDR3 in DNA: TGTGCCAGCAGCTTACTATACTTCCCCTCTAATGAGCAGTTCTTC. Drawing the rest from reference TRBV7-8 and TRBJ2-1, the complete variable domain is GAGVSQSPRYKVAKRGQDVALRCDPISGHVSLFWYQQALGQGPEFLTYFQNEAQLDKSGLPSDRFFAERPEGSVSTLKIQRTQQEDSAVYLCASSLLYFPSNEQFFGPGTRLTVL.

The V and J genes are TRBV5-4 and TRBJ1-2; maybe TRBD1 (6 bases). This CDR3 has 14 residues. Looked up from germline, CDR1 is SGHNT and CDR2 is YYREEE (reference sequence). V lost 6 bases to trimming and J lost 0 bases, with 12 bases between them. The CDR3 DNA follows: TGTGCCAGCACGAAACAGGGTTCTAACTATGGCTACACCTTC. It yields the protein CASTKQGSNYGYTF.

This clone was observed a few times. The gene calls are TRBV25-1 and TRBJ1-4; unclear D gene. This CDR3 contains 15 residues. Germline CDR1 is MGHDK and CDR2 is SYGVNS. Deletions cut 1 base from V and 8 bases from J, with 14 bases between. The CDR3 sequence: CASSESAGGREKLFF. CDR3 coding DNA: TGTGCCAGCAGTGAATCCGCCGGAGGGCGAGAAAAACTGTTTTTT.

J is TRBJ2-1 and V is TRBV30; 11 bases agree with TRBD2. The CDR3 has 15 residues. The V segment lost 4 bases and the J segment 0 bases; nucleotides outside the gene matches: 2. Germline V gives CDR1 GTSNPN, CDR2 SVGIG (reference sequence). CDR3 in DNA: TGTGCCTGGAAAGGACTAGCGGGCTCCTACAATGAGCAGTTCTTC. The encoded protein is CAWKGLAGSYNEQFF.